This T cell receptor beta chain was sequenced for a study of T cell repertoires in cytomegalovirus infection. Study-wide context: CMV epitopes in the study were HLA-C-restricted (recently identified) and HLA-B-restricted (well studied). In public TCR beta signatures, there were indications of both CMV infection and matching HLA type. Overall study results and limits: Predominance within the ex vivo response was attributable to HLA-C-restricted CMV-specific TCR beta clonotypes. Summed frequency of shared TCR beta families picked out CMV carriers who also had the relevant HLA.

One entry per CDR3 protein, called by TCRdb with MiXCR from the reads. The sample lists around 800,000 distinct CDR3 sequences, approximately 29% occurring once. Unmatched junction bases numbered 14, after V lost 10 bases and J lost 8 bases. The CDR3 is 15 residues long. CDR1 is ENHRY and CDR2 is SYGVKD in the germline V gene. This clonotype was seen just once. What it recognizes is unknown. This chain joins TRBV10-3 and TRBJ2-1; 10 bases fit TRBD1. The source material was cultured CD8+ T cells from PBMCs, sampled from culture after CMV antigen stimulation. This sequence was found in a human donor in good health (CMV status not recorded). Some clones in this sample may be carry-over from other donors' samples. CDR3 protein: CATTGRDRGNYEQFF. The CDR3 region has the DNA TGTGCCACCACTGGGAGGGACAGGGGAAATTATGAGCAGTTCTTC.